The 5 T cell receptor beta chains below were found in one sample sequenced in a study of blood T cell repertoires in COVID-19. Libraries were prepared by immunoSEQ multiplex PCR; TCRdb keeps only in-frame clonotypes and omits some of them. Among approximately 64,000 clones listed, roughly 85% were seen once. Sequenced input: peripheral blood. Receptors were obtained from a woman in her fifties or sixties with COVID-19, enrolled during active disease.

V gene TRBV4-3 combines with J gene TRBJ1-5; D remains unclear. CDR1 LGHNA and CDR2 YSLEER come from the germline V gene. V was cut by 0 bases and J by 3 bases, with 15 bases left in between. The CDR3 has 17 amino acids. The CDR3 protein is CASSQDFGAGYNQPQHF. The CDR3 DNA reads TGCGCCAGCAGCCAAGATTTCGGAGCGGGGTACAATCAGCCCCAGCATTTT.

The chain carries TRBV19 and TRBJ1-2; TRBD1 matches 8 bases. The CDR3 contains 13 residues. Trimming removed 6 bases from V and 5 bases from J; junction bases left unmatched: 5. Germline CDR1 and CDR2: LNHDA and SQIVND (reference sequence). In DNA, the CDR3 is TGTGCCAGTAGACTAGACAGGGGATATGGCTACACCTTC. This codes for CASRLDRGYGYTF. Full variable domain (rest looked up from reference TRBV19 and TRBJ1-2): DGGITQSPKYLFRKEGQNVTLSCEQNLNHDAMYWYRQDPGQGLRLIYYSQIVNDFQKGDIAEGYSVSREKKESFPLTVTSAQKNPTAFYLCASRLDRGYGYTFGSGTRLTVV.

DNA of the CDR3: TGTGCCAGCAGTCTTTTAGGGGTAGAGACCCAGTACTTC. Protein sequence: CASSLLGVETQYF. The rearrangement links TRBV11-2 to TRBJ2-5, with D tentatively TRBD1 (5 bases). CDR3 length equals 13 residues. Looked up from germline, CDR1 is SGHAT and CDR2 is FQNNGV. V lost 6 bases, J lost 4 bases, and 12 bases lay in between.

V usage is TRBV5-1 and J usage is TRBJ2-2; TRBD2 matches at 9 bases. The germline V gene encodes CDR1 SGHRS and CDR2 YFSETQ. The CDR3 runs to 15 residues. The J segment lost 3 bases and the V segment lost 5 bases, leaving 5 bases of the junction unmatched. The CDR3 nucleotides are TGCGCCAGCAGTTCCGGACTAGCGTACACCGGGGAGCTGTTTTTT. This sequence encodes CASSSGLAYTGELFF.

Note on this clone: It is unclear where the CDR3 begins or ends on the DNA, so no DNA is shown, and the CDR3 is as TCRdb lists it. J is TRBJ2-1 and V is TRBV12-3 or TRBV12-4; the table's D call, TRBD1, has no DNA check behind it. The CDR3 has 13 amino acids, counting both end residues. The CDR3 loop is CASSFGTGTEKFF.